This entry features one T cell receptor beta chain sequence. This sample was included in a study of cytomegalovirus exposure and HLA in healthy donors. CDR3 length: 17 residues. Germline trimming cut 0 bases from V and 4 bases from J; bases unmatched to any gene: 12. Germline lookup yields CDR1 SQVTM and CDR2 ANQGSEA. Libraries were prepared by immunoSEQ multiplex PCR; TCRdb keeps only in-frame clonotypes and omits some of them. The sample has under 400,000 clones, roughly 89% seen once. Sequences were obtained from PBMCs. The gene calls are TRBV29-1 and TRBJ2-1; 7 bases line up with TRBD2. The receptor's source is a woman under 30 in good health and CMV-seronegative. The CDR3 DNA reads TGCAGCGTTGAAGATAGGAGCGGGGCCCACCTTTACAATGAGCAGTTCTTC. Protein sequence: CSVEDRSGAHLYNEQFF.